These 21 T cell receptor beta chains came from one sample sequenced in a study of OX40 agonist ivuxolimab in advanced cancers. The assay was immunoSEQ multiplex PCR, and TCRdb's table has in-frame clones only and misses some. The sample includes some 80,000 clones, 90% to 95% seen only once; the top ten take roughly 22%. This sample comprised CD4+ or CD8+ T cells sorted from blood, obtained in a trial of the OX40 agonist ivuxolimab. The receptor set was obtained from an adult with an advanced solid tumor such as melanoma, head and neck, liver or kidney cancer.

The chain uses TRBV16 and TRBJ2-5; D is perhaps TRBD1 or TRBD2 (5 bases each). V lost 4 bases and J lost 1, with 16 bases in between. The germline CDR1 and CDR2 sequences are KGHSY and FQNENV. The CDR3 contains 16 residues. The CDR3 DNA reads as TGTGCCAGCAGCCGCCAGGGACGGGAAGTCCAAGAGACCCAGTACTTC. Translated, it gives CASSRQGREVQETQYF.

This chain connects TRBV4-3 to TRBJ1-2; no definite D call. The ends were cut back, 0 bases at V and 2 bases at J, with 13 bases in the middle. The CDR3 extends over 16 amino acids. Germline V CDR1 and CDR2: LGHNA, YSLEER. The CDR3 coding sequence is TGCGCCAGCAGCCAAGATCTCTGGGGATTCAACTATGGCTACACCTTC. Translating it yields CASSQDLWGFNYGYTF.

The V gene is TRBV4-1, the J gene TRBJ1-2; 7 positions agree with TRBD1. V was clipped by 0 bases and J by 5 bases; unmatched bases: 9. From germline, CDR1 is MGHRA and CDR2 YSYEKL. The CDR3 spans 16 residues. CDR3 bases: TGCGCCAGCAGCCAAGATGCAGGGGGTGGCGGGTATGGCTACACCTTC. Amino acids: CASSQDAGGGGYGYTF.

The rearrangement links TRBV5-4 to TRBJ2-7; D may correspond to TRBD1 or TRBD2 (5 bases each). The CDR3 loop spans 14 amino acids. V gave up 0 bases and J gave up 2 bases, with 9 bases separating them. Germline V gene lookup returns CDR1 SGHNT and CDR2 YYREEE (reference sequence). The CDR3 here is CASSLELGAYEQYF. CDR3 nucleotides: TGTGCCAGCAGCTTGGAACTAGGGGCCTACGAGCAGTACTTC.

The gene calls are TRBV4-1 and TRBJ1-5; no reliable D call. This CDR3 spans 15 amino acids. Trimming removed 1 base from V and 3 bases from J, with 10 bases in between. The V gene's germline CDR1 is MGHRA and CDR2 YSYEKL. Written as DNA, the CDR3 is TGCGCCAGCAGCCAAGTTCTGGTGGACAATCAGCCCCAGCATTTT. This sequence encodes CASSQVLVDNQPQHF.

V gene TRBV4-1 combines with J gene TRBJ2-7, with 8 bases identical to TRBD1. Germline V lookup: CDR1 MGHRA, CDR2 YSYEKL. The length of the CDR3 is 14 residues. Trimming at V came to 8 bases and at J to 1 base, leaving 7 bases not matched to a gene. Written as DNA, the CDR3 is TGCGCCAGCGCCCTCGGGACAGGTTCCTACGAGCAGTACTTC. Its translation: CASALGTGSYEQYF.

This chain uses TRBV30 with TRBJ1-5, with D maybe TRBD1 (5 bases). The CDR3 sequence is 11 residues long. CDR1 and CDR2 from the germline V gene are GTSNPN and SVGIG (reference sequence). V gave up 1 base and J gave up 9 bases, with 7 bases separating them. CDR3 amino acids: CAWSGGGPQHF. For the CDR3, the DNA is TGTGCCTGGAGTGGGGGGGGGCCCCAGCATTTT.

This clone was counted only a few times. The V call is TRBV10-1, the J call TRBJ2-7; TRBD1 agrees at 8 bases. This CDR3 is built from 15 residues. The V segment lost 3 bases and the J segment 7 bases; nucleotides outside the gene matches: 11. Germline CDR1 and CDR2: WNHNN and SYGVQD (reference sequence). CDR3 amino acids: CASSDPIAGTGEQYF. The CDR3 DNA sequence: TGCGCCAGCAGTGACCCCATAGCCGGGACAGGTGAGCAGTACTTC.

DNA for the CDR3: TGTGCCAGCAGCCCTTGGAGGGGAGGCGAAAAACTGTTTTTT. Protein sequence: CASSPWRGGEKLFF. The chain recombines TRBV7-9 with TRBJ1-4; TRBD1 is a possible D gene (5 bases). CDR1 is SEHNR and CDR2 is FQNEAQ in the germline V gene (reference sequence). V shed 5 bases and J shed 8 bases, with 15 bases lying between them. The CDR3 is 14 amino acids.

A single count supports this clone. This sequence joins TRBV7-6 and TRBJ2-7; a possible D gene is TRBD1 (5 bases). This CDR3 region has 14 residues. V was clipped by 4 bases and J by 8 bases, with 18 bases between them. Germline values: CDR1 SGHVS, CDR2 FNYEAQ. CDR3 in DNA: TGTGCCAGCAGCTCTCTGGGGCCAAAGGACCAGCAGTACTTC. It encodes CASSSLGPKDQQYF.

The chain is built from TRBV9 and TRBJ1-5; the D gene is possibly TRBD1 (6 bases). V shed 4 bases and J shed 6 bases, with 14 bases lying between them. The length of the CDR3 is 14 residues. Germline CDR1 is SGDLS and CDR2 is YYNGEE. CDR3 coding DNA: TGTGCCAGCAGCCTCGGGGGCCCAGGTCAGCCCCAGCATTTT. Translating gives CASSLGGPGQPQHF.

This chain connects TRBV25-1 to TRBJ2-7; D is unresolved. Germline V gene lookup returns CDR1 MGHDK and CDR2 SYGVNS. This CDR3 has 14 residues. The V end lost 3 bases, the J end lost 3 bases, and 12 bases lay between the germline ends. The CDR3 DNA is TGTGCCAGCAGTGAGGGTGACGGCTACTACGAGCAGTACTTC. As protein: CASSEGDGYYEQYF.

The CDR3 protein is CASSEPGGPSYEQYF. The CDR3 bases are TGTGCCAGCAGTGAGCCGGGAGGGCCCTCCTACGAGCAGTACTTC. The chain couples TRBV25-1 to TRBJ2-7; 8 bases line up with TRBD2. The germline V gene encodes CDR1 MGHDK and CDR2 SYGVNS. With V trimmed by 3 bases and J by 0 bases, 4 bases remained unmatched. The CDR3 is made up of 15 amino acids.

The chain links TRBV7-2 to TRBJ2-2, with no clear D. CDR3 length: 15 residues. CDR1 is SGHTA, CDR2 FQGNSA, per germline. The V and J ends lost 0 bases and 6 bases respectively, with 11 bases between them. The CDR3 DNA reads as TGTGCCAGCAGCTTAGCGTATCCGGTGGCCGGGGAGCTGTTTTTT. Translation gives CASSLAYPVAGELFF. Full variable domain (remainder filled in from reference TRBV7-2 and TRBJ2-2): GAGVSQSPSNKVTEKGKDVELRCDPISGHTALYWYRQSLGQGLEFLIYFQGNSAPDKSGLPSDRFSAERTGGSVSTLTIQRTQQEDSAVYLCASSLAYPVAGELFFGEGSRLTVL.

V gene TRBV7-9 combines with J gene TRBJ1-3; 8 bases align to TRBD1. The CDR3 consists of 16 residues. V shed 5 bases, J shed 5 bases, and the junction held 11 bases outside the gene matches. Germline lookup yields CDR1 SEHNR and CDR2 FQNEAQ (reference sequence). CDR3 bases: TGTGCCAGCAGCCCCCCCGCGGACAGGGCGAGAAACACCATATATTTT. Amino acid sequence: CASSPPADRARNTIYF.

The V and J genes are TRBV7-2 and TRBJ2-7; D is perhaps TRBD1 or TRBD2 (5 bases each). This CDR3 is 13 amino acids long. Per germline, CDR1 SGHTA and CDR2 FQGNSA. DNA of the CDR3: TGTGCAGTCAGGGAGAGGGGCTCCTACGAGCAGTACTTC. Protein sequence: CAVRERGSYEQYF.

The chain links TRBV6-6 to TRBJ1-3, with a weak D call TRBD1 (6 bases). In germline, CDR1 is MNHNY, CDR2 SVGAGI (reference sequence). Trimming took 5 bases from V and 2 from J, leaving 7 bases between them. There are 13 residues in the CDR3. In DNA form, the CDR3 reads TGTGCCAGCAGTAACAGGGCTGGAAACACCATATATTTT. It translates to CASSNRAGNTIYF.

The chain links TRBV9 to TRBJ2-3; possibly TRBD1 for D (6 bases). Trimming took 0 bases from V and 0 from J, leaving 14 bases between them. The CDR3 is 17 residues long. CDR1 is SGDLS, CDR2 YYNGEE, per germline. As DNA, the CDR3 is TGTGCCAGCAGCGTAGGGGCTGGGGGCTCTAGCACAGATACGCAGTATTTT. Its translation: CASSVGAGGSSTDTQYF.

The rearrangement links TRBV10-3 to TRBJ1-1, with D tentatively TRBD1 (5 bases). Germline V gene sequence: CDR1 ENHRY, CDR2 SYGVKD. Trimming cost V 4 bases and J 3 bases, with 18 bases left between them. CDR3 length equals 16 residues. As DNA, the CDR3 is TGTGCCATCAGTGGACTAAAGGGGTCGAGGTACACTGAAGCTTTCTTT. It codes for CAISGLKGSRYTEAFF.

In its sample, this clone was seen once. The chain employs TRBV9 and TRBJ1-1; D remains ambiguous. This CDR3 has 14 residues. The V gene lost 0 bases and the J gene lost 0 bases, with 6 bases spanning the gap. From germline, CDR1 is SGDLS and CDR2 YYNGEE. The CDR3 spells CASSVGQLNTEAFF. In DNA, the CDR3 is TGTGCCAGCAGCGTAGGGCAGCTGAACACTGAAGCTTTCTTT. Using reference TRBV9 and TRBJ1-1 for the parts outside the CDR3, the full variable domain is DSGVTQTPKHLITATGQRVTLRCSPRSGDLSVYWYQQSLDQGLQFLIQYYNGEERAKGNILERFSAQQFPDLHSELNLSSLELGDSALYFCASSVGQLNTEAFFGQGTRLTVV.

The chain links TRBV13 to TRBJ1-1; D remains ambiguous. Germline lookup yields CDR1 PRHDT and CDR2 FYEKMQ (reference sequence). Trimming took off 0 bases at V and 1 base at J, with 3 bases between the two ends. This CDR3 spans 13 amino acids. The CDR3 sequence is CASSLGGNTEAFF. CDR3 in DNA: TGTGCCAGCAGCTTAGGGGGGAACACTGAAGCTTTCTTT.